A single sample is the source of the 9 T cell receptor beta chains below, sequenced in a study of cytomegalovirus exposure and HLA in healthy donors. Amplification used 60 Vbeta primers and 13 Jbeta primers. Produced via immunoSEQ multiplex PCR; TCRdb's table is partial and in-frame only. Of 100,000 to 150,000 clones in the sample, approximately 78% are singletons; the top ten hold approximately 10%. The sample comprised PBMCs. Source of these receptors: a man in his thirties or forties in good health and CMV-seropositive.

J is TRBJ2-2 and V is TRBV18, with D hard to call. CDR3 length: 15 amino acids. V was pared by 2 bases and J by 4 bases, with 11 bases between. Germline V gives CDR1 KGHSH, CDR2 LQKENI. CDR3 bases: TGTGCCAGCTCACCAGTAACAGCTTCCACCGGGGAGCTGTTTTTT. Its protein product is CASSPVTASTGELFF.

The chain recombines TRBV5-6 with TRBJ2-5; 7 bases are shared with TRBD2. CDR3 length: 14 amino acids. Germline values: CDR1 SGHDT, CDR2 YYEEEE. V was clipped by 0 bases and J by 6 bases; unmatched bases: 5. The CDR3 region is CASSLGLASQTQYF. In DNA form, the CDR3 reads TGTGCCAGCAGCTTGGGACTAGCTTCTCAGACCCAGTACTTC.

This clone was seen only once. The chain couples TRBV30 to TRBJ2-5, with D maybe TRBD2 (7 bases). This CDR3 spans 13 amino acids. The germline V gene has CDR1 GTSNPN and CDR2 SVGIG (reference sequence). The V end was cut by 5 bases, the J end by 5 bases, with 15 bases between. The CDR3 region has the DNA TGTGCCTGGGAGGGGGGGCGCGGGGAGACCCAGTACTTC. It translates to CAWEGGRGETQYF.

The chain joins TRBV19 to TRBJ1-5; 9 bases are a match to TRBD1. V trimming: 5 bases; J trimming: 8 bases; junction bases outside the gene matches: 7. Per germline, CDR1 LNHDA and CDR2 SQIVND (reference sequence). CDR3 length: 14 amino acids. The CDR3 DNA reads as TGTGCCAGTAGTTATACAGGGGGCGGGGAGCCCCAGCATTTT. It encodes CASSYTGGGEPQHF.

The chain links TRBV7-9 to TRBJ2-7; the match to TRBD1 covers 7 bases. V trimming: 5 bases; J trimming: 3 bases; junction bases outside the gene matches: 10. This CDR3 has 15 amino acids. Germline values: CDR1 SEHNR, CDR2 FQNEAQ (reference sequence). The CDR3 nucleotides read TGTGCCAGCAGCGCAGGGGGTTGGCAGTTCTACGAGCAGTACTTC. It translates to CASSAGGWQFYEQYF.

The chain employs TRBV5-1 and TRBJ2-3; 8 bases are a match to TRBD1. The length of the CDR3 is 15 residues. With V trimmed by 5 bases and J by 4 bases, 9 bases remained unmatched. Germline CDR1 and CDR2: SGHRS and YFSETQ. The CDR3 loop reads CASRDTGGSSDTQYF. In DNA, the CDR3 is TGCGCCAGCAGAGATACAGGGGGGTCTTCAGATACGCAGTATTTT. Filled out from reference TRBV5-1 and TRBJ2-3, the complete variable domain reads KAGVTQTPRYLIKTRGQQVTLSCSPISGHRSVSWYQQTPGQGLQFLFEYFSETQRNKGNFPGRFSGRQFSNSRSEMNVSTLELGDSALYLCASRDTGGSSDTQYFGPGTRLTVL.

The J gene is TRBJ1-2, the V gene TRBV11-2; 7 positions match TRBD1. The CDR3 runs to 15 residues. Germline trimming cut 2 bases from V and 6 bases from J; bases unmatched to any gene: 9. Germline lookup yields CDR1 SGHAT and CDR2 FQNNGV. CDR3 residues: CASSLIPTGSDGYTF. CDR3 coding DNA: TGTGCCAGCAGCTTAATCCCGACAGGGAGCGATGGCTACACCTTC. Using reference TRBV11-2 and TRBJ1-2 for the parts outside the CDR3, the full variable domain is EAGVAQSPRYKIIEKRQSVAFWCNPISGHATLYWYQQILGQGPKLLIQFQNNGVVDDSQLPKDRFSAERLKGVDSTLKIQPAKLEDSAVYLCASSLIPTGSDGYTFGSGTRLTVV.

The chain couples TRBV7-2 to TRBJ1-1, with 7 bases lining up with TRBD1. Per germline, CDR1 SGHTA and CDR2 FQGNSA. J gave up 1 base and V 5 bases, and 7 bases lay outside the gene matches. The CDR3 is 15 amino acids. The CDR3 DNA follows: TGTGCCAGCAGCCCCGAGGGACAGAGGAACACTGAAGCTTTCTTT. Protein sequence: CASSPEGQRNTEAFF.

This clone was detected a few times. J is TRBJ1-5 and V is TRBV5-6, with TRBD1 matching 11 bases. Germline V gene sequence: CDR1 SGHDT, CDR2 YYEEEE. The CDR3 totals 16 residues. V dropped 4 bases and J dropped 1; count of bases not matched to a gene: 4. The CDR3 nucleotides are TGTGCCAGCAGCCCCCGGACAGGGGGCAGCAATCAGCCCCAGCATTTT. It encodes CASSPRTGGSNQPQHF.